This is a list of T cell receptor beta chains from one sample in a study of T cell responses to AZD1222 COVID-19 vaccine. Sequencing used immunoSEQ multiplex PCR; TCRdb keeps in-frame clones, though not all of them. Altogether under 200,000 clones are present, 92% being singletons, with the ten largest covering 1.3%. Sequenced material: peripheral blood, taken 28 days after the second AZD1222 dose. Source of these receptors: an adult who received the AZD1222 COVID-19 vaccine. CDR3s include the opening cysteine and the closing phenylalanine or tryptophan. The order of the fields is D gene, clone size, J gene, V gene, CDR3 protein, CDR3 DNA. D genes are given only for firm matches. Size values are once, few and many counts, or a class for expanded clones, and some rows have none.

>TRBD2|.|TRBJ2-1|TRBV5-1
CASSSSGTSDNNEQFF
TGCGCCAGCAGCTCCTCCGGGACTAGCGATAACAATGAGCAGTTCTTC
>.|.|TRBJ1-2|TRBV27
CASSRLGGDYGYTF
TGTGCCAGCAGCCGTCTAGGGGGGGACTATGGCTACACCTTC
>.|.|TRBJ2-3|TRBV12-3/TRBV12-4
CASTLGDTQYF
TGTGCCAGCACCCTAGGGGATACGCAGTATTTT
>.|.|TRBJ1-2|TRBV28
CASRQGDYGYTF
TGTGCCAGCAGGCAGGGAGACTATGGCTACACCTTC
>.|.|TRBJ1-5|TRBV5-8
CASSFRGGNQPQHF
TGTGCCAGCAGCTTTCGGGGGGGCAATCAGCCCCAGCATTTT
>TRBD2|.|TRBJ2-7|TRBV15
CATSPHGGSGPSYEQYF
TGTGCCACCAGCCCCCACGGGGGGAGCGGCCCCTCCTACGAGCAGTACTTC
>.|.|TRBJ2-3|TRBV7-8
CASSLALGADTQYF
TGTGCCAGCAGCTTAGCGCTGGGGGCAGATACGCAGTATTTT
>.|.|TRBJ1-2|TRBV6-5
CASSKGGLTGHGYTF
TGTGCCAGCAGTAAGGGGGGATTGACAGGACATGGCTACACCTTC
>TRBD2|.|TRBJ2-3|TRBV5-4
CASSLASGGALDTQYF
TGTGCCAGCAGCTTGGCGAGCGGGGGGGCATTGGATACGCAGTATTTT
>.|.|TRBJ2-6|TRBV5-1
CASSLLASGANVLTF
TGCGCCAGCAGCTTGCTGGCCTCTGGGGCCAACGTCCTGACTTTC
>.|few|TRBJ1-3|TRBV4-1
CASSPPGTNRNTIYF
TGCGCCAGCAGCCCCCCTGGGACAAACCGAAACACCATATATTTT
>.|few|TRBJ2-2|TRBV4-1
CASSQAGNTGELFF
TGCGCCAGCAGCCAAGCAGGGAACACCGGGGAGCTGTTTTTT
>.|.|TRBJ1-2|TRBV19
CASSIDYVLTSTGRHGYTF
TGTGCCAGTAGTATAGATTACGTCTTAACGTCTACAGGGAGGCATGGCTACACCTTC
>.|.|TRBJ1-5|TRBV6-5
CASSLRAGNQPQHF
TGTGCCAGCAGTTTACGGGCGGGCAATCAGCCCCAGCATTTT